This T cell receptor beta chain originates from a study of human T cells and chemical hapten exposure. Study-level background: In the roughly 25-week study, patients were dosed weekly with diphenylcyclopropenone on the scalp throughout. Study findings and constraints: High-frequency TCRs, those above 1 in 1000, stayed the same after DPC sensitization.

Individual cDNA molecules each carried unique molecular identifiers attached by the library. TCRdb passed the RACE reads through MiXCR, listing each CDR3 protein once. The table has more than 75,000 distinct CDR3 sequences, approximately 8.6% seen once. Of note for this clonotype: Its antigen is not identified.

Time point: patch test 2, 6 weeks after DPC sensitization. As for treatment: therapeutic diphenylcyclopropenone sensitization with weekly scalp DPC. CDR1 and CDR2 from the germline V gene are MNHEY and SVGAGI. The length of the CDR3 is 16 residues. V dropped 5 bases and J dropped 2 bases, with 18 bases sitting between them. The specimen comprised whole blood, sampled in connection with sensitization to the hapten diphenylcyclopropenone (DPC). This sequence originates from a woman aged 40 to 50 with alopecia areata. Some clones in this sample may be carry-over from other donors' samples. The chain joins TRBV6-5 to TRBJ2-5; D is possibly TRBD1 (6 bases). CDR3 in DNA: TGTGCCAGCAGTCCGTGGACAGACCGACAACAAGAGACCCAGTACTTC. Protein sequence: CASSPWTDRQQETQYF.